This record concerns one T cell receptor beta chain sequence. Antigen: not known. Sequenced by immunoSEQ multiplex PCR; TCRdb stores in-frame clones only, minus some. The sample has 180,000 or so clones, over 85% seen once. Germline V gene sequence: CDR1 MRHNA, CDR2 SNTAGT. Trimming cost V 0 bases and J 0 bases, with 13 bases left between them. The CDR3 covers 17 residues. These data belong to a study of T cell responses to AZD1222 COVID-19 vaccine. Study at large: Analysis merged second doses at about 4 or about 12 weeks.

General study results and limits: Donors were chiefly white British, with a greater number of females, and clonal diversity was perhaps underestimated. There were repertoire samples only from the period after the peak T cell response. Seropositive at baseline were only a handful of AZD1222 recipients.

This chain joins TRBV6-4 and TRBJ2-3; D ambiguous. The source is an adult in good health. Sequences were derived from peripheral blood, sampled on day 0 of AZD1222 vaccination. The CDR3 reads CASSDSHAMGSTDTQYF. DNA of the CDR3: TGTGCCAGCAGTGACTCTCACGCGATGGGTAGCACAGATACGCAGTATTTT.